Presented here are 16 T cell receptor beta chains from one specimen sequenced in a study of T cell clonotyping in hematopoietic cell transplantation. Repertoires were generated with immunoSEQ multiplex PCR, while TCRdb's copy carries only in-frame clones and drops some. The data show around 11,000 clones, 45% to 55% seen once. Sequencing used peripheral blood mononuclear cells, obtained 100 days after allogeneic stem cell transplant. These receptors were collected from a female patient aged 50 to 65 who had an allogeneic stem cell transplant from an unrelated donor, so the T cells may come from the graft donor. Some clones in this sample may be carry-over from other donors' samples.

The CDR3 DNA follows: TGTGCCAGCAGCGTAACACAGAACTATGGCTACACCTTC. Protein sequence: CASSVTQNYGYTF. V gene TRBV9 combines with J gene TRBJ1-2, with D hard to call. Trimming pared 1 base from V and 2 bases from J, leaving 6 bases between. The CDR3 length is 13 residues. Germline V gives CDR1 SGDLS, CDR2 YYNGEE.

The V gene is TRBV5-6, the J gene TRBJ2-3; perhaps TRBD2 as D (5 bases). The germline V and J ends were trimmed by 3 bases and 0 bases, with 5 bases remaining between them. CDR1 is SGHDT and CDR2 is YYEEEE in the germline V gene. The CDR3 runs to 13 residues. CDR3 in DNA: TGTGCCAGCAGCTGGACTAGCACAGATACGCAGTATTTT. The encoded protein is CASSWTSTDTQYF.

The chain employs TRBV5-4 and TRBJ2-5; 10 nucleotides agree with TRBD1. Matching the DNA end better, TRBJ2-7 makes the J call doubtful. The CDR3 runs to 18 residues. The V gene's germline CDR1 is SGHNT and CDR2 YYREEE (reference sequence). CDR3 in amino acids: CASSSRGQGRAWPYEQYF. CDR3 DNA: TGTGCCAGCAGCTCAAGGGGACAGGGGAGAGCTTGGCCCTACGAGCAGTACTTC.

V gene TRBV30 combines with J gene TRBJ1-5; 9 nucleotides match TRBD1. The CDR3 covers 15 residues. Germline CDR1 is GTSNPN and CDR2 is SVGIG (reference sequence). V dropped 1 base and J dropped 7; count of bases not matched to a gene: 8. In DNA form, the CDR3 reads TGTGCCTGGAGTGCGGGACAGGGCCTGGAACAGCCCCAGCATTTT. It specifies CAWSAGQGLEQPQHF.

This clone turned up a few times. The genes are TRBV9 and TRBJ2-5, with TRBD2 matching over 12 bases. The CDR3 has 15 residues. CDR1 is SGDLS, CDR2 YYNGEE, per germline. J gave up 2 bases and V 4 bases, and 3 bases lay outside the gene matches. The CDR3 here is CASSIGLAGQETQYF. CDR3 nucleotide sequence: TGTGCCAGCAGCATCGGACTAGCGGGGCAAGAGACCCAGTACTTC. The full variable domain, rest sourced from reference TRBV9 and TRBJ2-5, is DSGVTQTPKHLITATGQRVTLRCSPRSGDLSVYWYQQSLDQGLQFLIQYYNGEERAKGNILERFSAQQFPDLHSELNLSSLELGDSALYFCASSIGLAGQETQYFGPGTRLLVL.

Concerning this clone: Its ends do not fully match the called genes, so a read error is possible. The rearrangement links TRBV30 to TRBJ1-5; D is ambiguous. This CDR3 region has 14 residues. CDR1 is GTSNPN and CDR2 is SVGIG in the germline V gene (reference sequence). The chain's CDR3 is CAWAAGDSNRPQHF. CDR3 sequence (DNA): TGTGCCTGGGCTGCGGGAGATAGCAATCGGCCCCAGCATTTT. The variable domain in full, completed from reference TRBV30 and TRBJ1-5, reads SQTIHQWPATLVQPVGSPLSLECTVEGTSNPNLYWYRQAAGRGLQLLFYSVGIGQISSEVPQNLSASRPQDRQFILSSKKLLLSDSGFYLCAWAAGDSNRPQHFGDGTRLSIL.

The V and J genes are TRBV29-1 and TRBJ2-2; D is uncertain. V was pared by 5 bases and J by 3 bases, with 7 bases between. In germline, CDR1 is SQVTM, CDR2 ANQGSEA. The CDR3 totals 12 residues. For the CDR3, the DNA is TGCAGCGTTCCAGTAGACACCGGGGAGCTGTTTTTT. Protein product: CSVPVDTGELFF.

This clone was recorded only once. The gene calls are TRBV29-1 and TRBJ1-4, with 7 bases identical to TRBD1. CDR3 length equals 14 residues. Germline values: CDR1 SQVTM, CDR2 ANQGSEA. The J segment lost 4 bases and the V segment lost 1 base, leaving 3 bases of the junction unmatched. For the CDR3, the DNA is TGCAGCGTTGAAGGGGGACAGTTTAATGAAAAACTGTTTTTT. Its translation is CSVEGGQFNEKLFF.

This clone has more than one count but fewer than ten. The chain has TRBV4-1 and TRBJ2-7; the D gene is possibly TRBD1 (5 bases). Between the trimmed V and J ends, which lost 0 bases and 5 bases, there was a span of 11 bases. This CDR3 is built from 14 residues. CDR1 and CDR2 from the germline V gene are MGHRA and YSYEKL. CDR3 nucleotides: TGCGCCAGCAGCCAAGACAGGGTAGGGCACGAGCAGTACTTC. The encoded protein is CASSQDRVGHEQYF.

This rearrangement joins TRBV7-2 to TRBJ1-1; 10 bases align to TRBD1. CDR1 and CDR2 from the germline V gene are SGHTA and FQGNSA. J gave up 4 bases and V 8 bases, and 10 bases lay outside the gene matches. This CDR3 is built from 15 residues. In nucleotides, the CDR3 is TGTGCCAGCGGCCAAGGGACAGGGGTAGTCACTGAAGCTTTCTTT. Encoded protein: CASGQGTGVVTEAFF.

The V gene is TRBV6-5, the J gene TRBJ1-2; tentatively, D is TRBD1 (5 bases). Trimming shortened V by 0 bases and J by 8 bases, and 10 bases separated the two germline ends. Germline-derived CDR1 and CDR2 are MNHEY and SVGAGI. CDR3 length: 13 residues. CDR3 nucleotide sequence: TGTGCCAGCAGTTACTCGGGGCGGTGGGGCTACACCTTC. It translates to CASSYSGRWGYTF.

The chain has TRBV6-6 and TRBJ1-5; TRBD1 matches at 7 bases. Germline V gives CDR1 MNHNY, CDR2 SVGAGI (reference sequence). CDR3 length equals 13 residues. Germline trimming cut 5 bases from V and 6 bases from J; bases unmatched to any gene: 4. Here the CDR3 reads CASSGGGLQPQHF. The CDR3 nucleotides read TGTGCCAGCAGTGGAGGGGGCCTTCAGCCCCAGCATTTT.

The V and J genes are TRBV28 and TRBJ2-5; D could derive from TRBD1 or TRBD2 (6 bases each). CDR1 MDHEN and CDR2 SYDVKM come from the germline V gene. Trimming pared 2 bases from V and 4 bases from J, leaving 14 bases between. This CDR3 has 15 amino acids. The CDR3 DNA is TGTGCCAGCAGTTTAGGTCCGGGGGCAGGAGAGACCCAGTACTTC. Amino acid sequence: CASSLGPGAGETQYF.

The chain is built from TRBV27 and TRBJ1-5, with 7 bases that match TRBD1. CDR3 size: 15 residues. Per germline, CDR1 MNHEY and CDR2 SMNVEV (reference sequence). The junction had 4 bases not matched to a gene; V was cut back by 2 bases and J by 3 bases. The CDR3: CASSLQGGYNQPQHF. The DNA for the CDR3 is TGTGCCAGCAGTTTACAGGGGGGATACAATCAGCCCCAGCATTTT.

The rearrangement joins TRBV6-1 to TRBJ2-5; possibly TRBD2 for D (6 bases). Deletions cut 6 bases from V and 5 bases from J, with 10 bases between. The CDR3 loop spans 12 amino acids. Per germline, CDR1 MNHNS and CDR2 SASEGT. This CDR3 reads CASREGLETQYF. DNA of the CDR3: TGTGCCAGCAGGGAGGGCCTGGAGACCCAGTACTTC.

This clone was counted a few times. The chain combines TRBV6-5 with TRBJ1-1, with D unclear. Between the trimmed V and J ends, which lost 6 bases and 4 bases, there was a span of 9 bases. The germline V gene has CDR1 MNHEY and CDR2 SVGAGI. The CDR3 is 12 amino acids. For the CDR3, the DNA is TGTGCCAGCAGAAAGGGTACCACTGAAGCTTTCTTT. Its translation: CASRKGTTEAFF.